A selection of T cell receptor beta chains follows, all from one sample in a study of shared clonotypes between healthy human individuals. Libraries were prepared by immunoSEQ multiplex PCR; TCRdb keeps only in-frame clonotypes and omits some of them. The profile shows 2 million to 2.5 million clones, around 95% of them singletons. Sequences were obtained from naive CD4+ T cells sorted from blood. The receptors originated from a man aged 18 to 30 in good health. The CDR3 runs from the conserved cysteine through the conserved F or W. D genes are given only for firm matches. The size entry is marked missing in some rows and otherwise reads once, few, many or a size class.

>TRBJ1-2|-|-|TRBV28
TGTGCCAGCAGATCAGGGGTGGCTAACTATGGCTACACCTTC
CASRSGVANYGYTF
>TRBJ2-5|-|-|TRBV9
TGTGCCAGCAGCGTAGAGGGACCCAGGGGGACCCAGTACTTC
CASSVEGPRGTQYF
>TRBJ1-6|-|-|TRBV21-1
TGTGCCAGCAGCAAATCGGGTTGGCCAGGGGGTAATTCGGCCCTCCACTTT
CASSKSGWPGGNSALHF
>TRBJ1-2|few|-|TRBV18
TGTGCCAGCTCACCGGAGGGGGTAAACTATGGCTACACCTTC
CASSPEGVNYGYTF
>TRBJ2-1|-|TRBD1|TRBV5-4
TGTGCCAGCAGCATTCAGGGACAGGTGTACAATGAGCAGTTCTTC
CASSIQGQVYNEQFF
>TRBJ1-1|-|-|TRBV30
TGTGCCTGGAGTGAAAGAGGGCGTCATACGGAAGCTTTCTTT
CAWSERGRHTEAFF
>TRBJ1-4|-|-|TRBV30
TGTGCCTGGGAAGGGTCTGGGAGACCTAATGAAAAACTGTTTTTT
CAWEGSGRPNEKLFF
>TRBJ2-7|-|-|TRBV5-4
TGTGCCAGCAGCACACAATCCCGCTACGAGCAGTACTTC
CASSTQSRYEQYF
>TRBJ1-2|-|-|TRBV11-2
TGTGCCAGCAGCTTAGGACCGGGAAAGGGCTATGGCTACACCTTC
CASSLGPGKGYGYTF
>TRBJ1-2|-|-|TRBV2
TGTGCCAGCAGTGAAACCGGGGCGACCGGCTACACCTTC
CASSETGATGYTF
>TRBJ1-4|-|TRBD1|TRBV5-4
TGTGCCAGCAGCCGGGACAGTAATGAAAAACTGTTTTTT
CASSRDSNEKLFF
>TRBJ1-6|few|-|TRBV2
TGTGCCAGCAGGAGGGACGGGGGCCAATCACCCCTCCACTTT
CASRRDGGQSPLHF
>TRBJ1-1|-|-|TRBV5-1
TGCGCCAGCAGCTTGGAATGGGGGATCACTGAAGCTTTCTTT
CASSLEWGITEAFF
>TRBJ1-1|-|-|TRBV19
TGTGCCAGTAGCCCTTTTCTGAACACTGAAGCTTTCTTT
CASSPFLNTEAFF
>TRBJ1-5|-|TRBD1|TRBV5-8
TGTGCCAGCAGGTTACTTCTAGGGACAGGAAATCAGCCCCAGCATTTT
CASRLLLGTGNQPQHF
>TRBJ2-2|-|TRBD2|TRBV29-1
TGCAGCGCCCTAGCGGGGGCCGGGAACACCGGGGAGCTGTTTTTT
CSALAGAGNTGELFF
>TRBJ2-5|once|-|TRBV29-1
TGCAGCGTTGATAAGGGGGAAATAGCAGAGACCCAGTACTTC
CSVDKGEIAETQYF
>TRBJ1-1|few|-|TRBV6-1
TGTGCCAGCAATGCGGGAAGGGAGGACACTGAAGCTTTCTTT
CASNAGREDTEAFF
>TRBJ2-4|-|TRBD1|TRBV23-1
TGCGCCAGCAGTCAATCTGGGACAGAAATCAAAAACATTCAGTACTTC
CASSQSGTEIKNIQYF
>TRBJ1-1|-|TRBD1|TRBV10-3
TGTGCCCCATGGGACAGGATGAACACTGAAGCTTTCTTT
CAPWDRMNTEAFF
>TRBJ2-3|-|TRBD2|TRBV19
TGTGCCAGTAGTATTGGATGGACTAGCGGGGGGGCCTATAGCACAGATACGCAGTATTTT
CASSIGWTSGGAYSTDTQYF
>TRBJ1-3|-|-|TRBV7-7
TGTGCTAGCAGCCCCCGACCCGACTCTGGAAACACCATATATTTT
CASSPRPDSGNTIYF
>TRBJ1-5|-|-|TRBV7-2
TGTGCCAGCAGCAGGGACCAGAGCAATCAGCCCCAGCATTTT
CASSRDQSNQPQHF
>TRBJ1-4|-|TRBD1|TRBV2
TGTGCCAGCAGTGAACGCGGACAGGGGCCGCTATCTTTTAATGAAAAACTGTTTTTT
CASSERGQGPLSFNEKLFF
>TRBJ1-2|-|-|TRBV10-3
TGTGCCATCAGGCTGACAGTTGGCTACACCTTC
CAIRLTVGYTF